A single T cell receptor (beta chain) is shown here with its context. Antigen specificity is unknown. This sample was included in a study of Ad26.COV2.S vaccination and SARS-CoV-2 variants. Study outcomes and limitations: Researchers reported similar non-spike TCR breadth in vaccine and placebo recipients.

Treatment reported: about 20 received Ad26.COV2.S at low or high dose, single or two shots; 5 received placebo; per-sample allocation not given. The samples date from day 63 after the first vaccine or placebo injection. Vaccination used an Ad26 vector expressing Wuhan-strain SARS-CoV-2 spike. Produced via immunoSEQ multiplex PCR; TCRdb's table is partial and in-frame only. The sample includes 200,000 to 250,000 clones, approximately 88% of them seen just once. The sample consisted of peripheral blood, taken in a trial of Ad26.COV2.S vaccine versus placebo. The clonotype comes from a person aged 18-65 years who received the Ad26.COV2.S COVID-19 vaccine or a placebo.

The CDR3 region is CASSDVAGGLGETQYF. For the CDR3, the DNA is TGTGCCAGCAGTGACGTAGCGGGGGGGCTTGGTGAGACCCAGTACTTC. V is TRBV6-1 and J is TRBJ2-5; TRBD2 matches 11 bases. Trimming removed 3 bases from V and 5 bases from J; junction bases left unmatched: 8. Looked up from germline, CDR1 is MNHNS and CDR2 is SASEGT. The CDR3 loop spans 16 amino acids.